This is a list of T cell receptor beta chains from one sample in a study of cytomegalovirus exposure and HLA in healthy donors. Only in-frame clones appear in the TCRdb table, and some are missing; sequencing was by immunoSEQ multiplex PCR. The repertoire holds about 160,000 clones, roughly 71% seen once, with just under 3% in the top ten. Sequenced material: PBMCs. These receptors originate from a woman between 45 and 65 years old in good health and CMV-seropositive. Each CDR3 is given with its conserved first and last residue. A D gene is named only where the DNA matches it firmly. A row's size may be missing; if present it is once, few, many or a size class.

>TRBJ2-7|.|.|TRBV7-7
TGTGCCAGCAGCTTAGCTTTTGAGGGCGAGCAGTACTTC
CASSLAFEGEQYF
>TRBJ2-3|TRBD1|.|TRBV5-6
TGTGCCAGCAGCAAGGGGACAGGGAGAACTACAGATACGCAGTATTTT
CASSKGTGRTTDTQYF
>TRBJ2-3|TRBD2|.|TRBV5-1
TGCGCCAGCAGCTTGGAAATAGCGGGGGCCACAGATACGCAGTATTTT
CASSLEIAGATDTQYF
>TRBJ1-3|TRBD1|.|TRBV6-5
TGTGCCAGCAGACCTCAGGGGGCAATTGGAAACACCATATATTTT
CASRPQGAIGNTIYF
>TRBJ1-3|TRBD1|.|TRBV28
TGTGCCAGTAGCAGGGGGAGGACGGACCACTCTGGAAACACCATATATTTT
CASSRGRTDHSGNTIYF
>TRBJ1-4|.|once|TRBV5-5
TGTGCCAGCAGCTCAAAACAGGTCTCTAATGAAAAACTGTTTTTT
CASSSKQVSNEKLFF
>TRBJ1-4|.|.|TRBV19
TGTGCCAGTAGTGGGCGGGGGGATGAAAAACTGTTTTTT
CASSGRGDEKLFF
>TRBJ1-1|.|.|TRBV20-1
TGCAGTGCGCGTGCGGGCACTGAAGCTTTCTTT
CSARAGTEAFF
>TRBJ2-3|TRBD1|.|TRBV5-1
TGCGCCAGCAGCTTACAAGACAGGGAAGCAGATACGCAGTATTTT
CASSLQDREADTQYF
>TRBJ2-5|.|.|TRBV6-1
TGTGCCAGCAGGCGTGAAGAGACCCAGTACTTC
CASRREETQYF
>TRBJ2-3|TRBD1|.|TRBV6-6
TGTGCCAGCAGTTACGGACAGGCCACAGATACGCAGTATTTT
CASSYGQATDTQYF
>TRBJ2-2|.|.|TRBV6-6
TGTGCCAGCAACCCGCTCCAGGGGAGCGGGGAGCTGTTTTTT
CASNPLQGSGELFF
>TRBJ2-3|TRBD2|.|TRBV4-2
TGTGCCAGCAGCCAAGATATTACTAGCGGGGGCAATACGCAGTATTTT
CASSQDITSGGNTQYF
>TRBJ1-4|.|.|TRBV21-1
TGTGCCAGCAGCAAATCATCAGGTAGGGGGTCGGGTAATGAAAAACTGTTTTTT
CASSKSSGRGSGNEKLFF
>TRBJ2-3|TRBD2|.|TRBV5-1
TGCGCCAGCAGCTCCGGGACTAGTTTAGATACGCAGTATTTT
CASSSGTSLDTQYF
>TRBJ2-5|TRBD2|.|TRBV4-1
TGCGCCAGCGCGGGGGGGGGAGAGGGAGAGACCCAGTACTTC
CASAGGGEGETQYF
>TRBJ1-4|TRBD1|.|TRBV5-4
TGTGCCAGCAGCCCCGGACAGGGAAAGGTGAAGGAAAAACTGTTTTTT
CASSPGQGKVKEKLFF
>TRBJ1-5|.|.|TRBV2
TGTGCCAGCAGTGAACAGGGCCATCAGCCCCAGCATTTT
CASSEQGHQPQHF
>TRBJ2-3|TRBD2|.|TRBV27
TGTGCCAGCAGTTTAGAAGCGGGGGGGGCAGATACGCAGTATTTT
CASSLEAGGADTQYF
>TRBJ2-2|.|.|TRBV6-5
TGTGCCAGCAGTGAGAGGGGGGAGCTGTTTTTT
CASSERGELFF
>TRBJ2-2|.|.|TRBV2
TGTGCCAGCAGGGAGACAGGATCGAACACCGGGGAGCTGTTTTTT
CASRETGSNTGELFF
>TRBJ2-7|.|.|TRBV5-4
TGTGCCAGCAGCTTCCCCGGGTACGAGCAGTACTTC
CASSFPGYEQYF
>TRBJ1-5|TRBD1|.|TRBV6-6
TGTGCCAGCAGATGGGGACAGGGGGCCTATCAGCCCCAGCATTTT
CASRWGQGAYQPQHF
>TRBJ2-3|TRBD1|.|TRBV5-6
TGTGCCAGCAGCTCCTACAGGGGGCTAGATACGCAGTATTTT
CASSSYRGLDTQYF
>TRBJ2-3|TRBD2|.|TRBV4-1
TGCGCCAGCAGCCAAGTAGATAGCGGGGGGGCAGATACGCAGTATTTT
CASSQVDSGGADTQYF
>TRBJ1-1|.|once|TRBV30
TGTGCCTGGACCTCCAGCGGGGTCGGCACTGAAGCTTTCTTT
CAWTSSGVGTEAFF
>TRBJ1-2|.|.|TRBV5-1
TGCGCCAGCAGCCCTGACAGTCTTAACTATGGCTACACCTTC
CASSPDSLNYGYTF
>TRBJ1-2|.|few|TRBV7-9
TGTGCCAGCAGCTTACAAATTGGTCCATCGCGGAACTATGGCTACACCTTC
CASSLQIGPSRNYGYTF
>TRBJ1-5|.|once|TRBV9
TGTGCCAGCAGCGAGGGGGACGCAAATCAGCCCCAGCATTTT
CASSEGDANQPQHF
>TRBJ2-4|TRBD1|few|TRBV6-5
TGTGCCAGCAGTTCTAGACAGGGTCTAGCCAAAAACATTCAGTACTTC
CASSSRQGLAKNIQYF
>TRBJ2-1|TRBD1|.|TRBV5-1
TGCGCCAGCAGCCGCGCCGGGACAGGGGCGGCTGAGCAGTTCTTC
CASSRAGTGAAEQFF
>TRBJ1-2|.|.|TRBV5-6
TGTGCCAGCAGATATGAAGCGGGCTATGGCTACACCTTC
CASRYEAGYGYTF
>TRBJ1-1|.|.|TRBV6-6
TGTGCCAGCAGTATGAGACACCCTGAAGCTTTCTTT
CASSMRHPEAFF
>TRBJ2-1|.|.|TRBV6-6
TGTGCCAGCAGTTACGGGCCCTACAATGAGCAGTTCTTC
CASSYGPYNEQFF
>TRBJ2-7|TRBD1|.|TRBV19
TGTGCCAGTAGTACCCTCCCAGACAGGGGGAAGCCCTACGAGCAGTACTTC
CASSTLPDRGKPYEQYF
>TRBJ2-7|.|once|TRBV15
TGTGCCACCAGCAGAGATAAAACCTACGAGCAGTACTTC
CATSRDKTYEQYF
>TRBJ1-6|TRBD1|.|TRBV30
TGTGCCTGGACTACGGGTCTCACAGGGGGCGCTTCACCCCTCCACTTT
CAWTTGLTGGASPLHF
>TRBJ2-2|.|.|TRBV10-3
TGTGCCATCAGTGATTTTCCAGGGAACGGGGAGCTGTTTTTT
CAISDFPGNGELFF
>TRBJ1-5|.|once|TRBV6-1
TGTGCCAGCAGTCCTCGGGGTAGCAATCAGCCCCAGCATTTT
CASSPRGSNQPQHF
>TRBJ1-1|.|.|TRBV19
TGTGCCAGTAGTATAAAAAGCGCTCGGACAGAAGCTTTCTTT
CASSIKSARTEAFF
>TRBJ1-5|.|once|TRBV19
TGTGCCAGTAGTATAGATCCCCGACAGAATCAGCCCCAGCATTTT
CASSIDPRQNQPQHF
>TRBJ2-7|.|.|TRBV4-1
TGCGCCAGCAGCCAAGGGCCTTCTGATTTGTACGAGCAGTACTTC
CASSQGPSDLYEQYF
>TRBJ2-1|TRBD2|once|TRBV9
TGTGCCAGCAGCGTGGGAAGCGGGGGGGCCAATGAGCAGTTCTTC
CASSVGSGGANEQFF
>TRBJ2-7|TRBD2|.|TRBV5-1
TGCGCCAGCAGCTCCAGGACTAGCGGGGGGCAGGGCGAGCAGTACTTC
CASSSRTSGGQGEQYF
>TRBJ2-3|.|few|TRBV5-4
TGTGCCAGCAGTTATACAGGGACAGATACGCAGTATTTT
CASSYTGTDTQYF
>TRBJ1-3|.|.|TRBV30
TGTGCCTGGAGTGTACCCAGCCACTGGACAGGAAACACCATATATTTT
CAWSVPSHWTGNTIYF
>TRBJ2-1|.|.|TRBV9
TGTGCCAGCAGCGTAGAACAGGGAGAAGGTTCGGATGAGCAGTTCTTC
CASSVEQGEGSDEQFF
>TRBJ2-1|TRBD2|once|TRBV5-4
TGTGCCAGCAGCTCGGGAGGTAGCGGGGCGTCATACAATGAGCAGTTCTTC
CASSSGGSGASYNEQFF
>TRBJ2-7|.|.|TRBV6-1
TGTGCCAGCAGGCACCAGGGGCCCAGCTACGAGCAGTACTTC
CASRHQGPSYEQYF
>TRBJ2-1|TRBD2|.|TRBV2
TGTGCCAGCAGTTCTCGCCACTTTAGCGGGGGGACTCCCAATGAGCAGTTCTTC
CASSSRHFSGGTPNEQFF
>TRBJ1-6|.|.|TRBV4-1
TGCGCCAGCAGCCAAGTACAGAATAATTCACCCCTCCACTTT
CASSQVQNNSPLHF
>TRBJ2-5|.|.|TRBV2
TGTGCCAGCAGTGGGACAGTCCAAGAGACCCAGTACTTC
CASSGTVQETQYF
>TRBJ1-6|TRBD1|.|TRBV27
TGTGCCAGCAGCTTACTCGGGACAGTCAATTCACCCCTCCACTTT
CASSLLGTVNSPLHF
>TRBJ1-2|TRBD1|.|TRBV6-5
TGTGCCAGCAGCTCGACAGGGTCCTATGGCTACACCTTC
CASSSTGSYGYTF
>TRBJ2-7|.|.|TRBV7-9
TGTGCCAGCAGCTTAGAGTTGAGGAGTACCGAGCAGTACTTC
CASSLELRSTEQYF
>TRBJ1-1|.|.|TRBV27
TGTGCCAGCAGTAAAGGGGGCACTGAAGCTTTCTTT
CASSKGGTEAFF
>TRBJ2-5|.|.|TRBV7-9
TGTGCCAGCAGCTTTGGGGGGGCGGTAGAGACCCAGTACTTC
CASSFGGAVETQYF